The sequence of this TCR beta chain was determined in a study of T-cell reconstitution after alpha-beta-depleted transplantation in children. Unique molecular identifiers were incorporated during preparation of the TCRbeta library. MiXCR was run by TCRdb on the PCR reads, yielding one entry per CDR3 protein. This sample carries about a million distinct CDR3 sequences, about 29% of them seen once, and the ten largest clones take more than 25%. Study-wide results and caveats: Several hundred expanded graft clones reportedly were the source of alpha-beta T cells about two months after transplant. T-cell numbers and diversity, one year after transplant, stemmed largely from T cells that were newly produced.

The V gene's germline CDR1 is MNHEY and CDR2 SVGAGI. V gave up 8 bases and J gave up 10 bases, with 17 bases separating them. The CDR3 sequence is 13 residues long. Notes on this clonotype: The antigen remains unidentified.

This sequence originates from a boy in the first two years of life who had a stem cell transplant for SCID, so the T cells may come from the graft donor. The V gene is TRBV6-5, the J gene TRBJ1-4; no reliable D call. Sequences were derived from PBMCs, mostly from graft donor cells, sampled 360 days after TCRalphabeta/CD19-depleted stem cell transplant. The CDR3: CASGYLVKGKLFF. The CDR3, as DNA: TGTGCCAGCGGATACCTGGTTAAAGGAAAACTGTTTTTT.